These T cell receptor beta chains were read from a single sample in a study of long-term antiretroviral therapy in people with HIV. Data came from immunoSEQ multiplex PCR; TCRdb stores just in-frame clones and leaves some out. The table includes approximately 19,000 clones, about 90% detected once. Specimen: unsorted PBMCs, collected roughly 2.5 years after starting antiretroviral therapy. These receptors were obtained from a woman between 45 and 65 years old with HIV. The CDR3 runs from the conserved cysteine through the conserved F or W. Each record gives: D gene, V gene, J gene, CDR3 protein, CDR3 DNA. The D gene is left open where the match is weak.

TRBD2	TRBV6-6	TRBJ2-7	CASSYRVAGVVEQYF	TGTGCCAGCAGTTACCGGGTAGCGGGAGTTGTGGAGCAGTACTTC
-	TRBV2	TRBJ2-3	CASSEDNTDTQYF	TGTGCCAGCAGTGAGGATAACACAGATACGCAGTATTTT
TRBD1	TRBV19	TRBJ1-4	CASSRDRGLRVEKLFF	TGTGCCAGTAGCCGGGACAGGGGGCTTCGTGTCGAAAAACTGTTTTTT
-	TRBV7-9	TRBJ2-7	CASSLGDQGNEQYF	TGTGCCAGCAGCTTAGGCGACCAAGGGAACGAGCAGTACTTC
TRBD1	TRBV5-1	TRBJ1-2	CASSSPGQAYGYTF	TGCGCCAGCAGCAGTCCGGGACAGGCCTATGGCTACACCTTC
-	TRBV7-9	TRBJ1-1	CASSRQGPTEAFF	TGTGCCAGCAGCCGGCAAGGGCCCACTGAAGCTTTCTTT
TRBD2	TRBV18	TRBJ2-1	CASSPRSGSDEQFF	TGTGCCAGCTCACCTCGTAGCGGGTCCGATGAGCAGTTCTTC
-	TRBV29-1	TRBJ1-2	CSVRPDRPYGYTF	TGCAGCGTTCGCCCTGACAGACCGTATGGCTACACCTTC
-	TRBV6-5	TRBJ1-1	CASEGVNTEAFF	TGTGCCAGCGAAGGGGTGAACACTGAAGCTTTCTTT
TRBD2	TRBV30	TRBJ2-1	CAWSKRATSGPYNEQFF	TGTGCCTGGAGTAAAAGGGCGACTAGCGGGCCCTACAATGAGCAGTTCTTC
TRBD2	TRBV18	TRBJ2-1	CASSPPGREGANEQFF	TGTGCCAGCTCACCACCGGGGCGGGAGGGCGCCAATGAGCAGTTCTTC
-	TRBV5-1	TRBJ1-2	CASSDRDYGYTF	TGCGCCAGCAGCGACAGAGACTATGGCTACACCTTC
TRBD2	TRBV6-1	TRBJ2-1	CASIPGTSGYNEQFF	TGTGCCAGCATCCCCGGGACTAGCGGCTACAATGAGCAGTTCTTC
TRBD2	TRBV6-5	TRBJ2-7	CASSYLGTSDLEQYF	TGTGCCAGCAGTTACCTTGGGACTAGCGATCTCGAGCAGTACTTC
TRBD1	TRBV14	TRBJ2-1	CASSPGQGNEQFF	TGTGCCAGCAGCCCTGGACAGGGCAATGAGCAGTTCTTC
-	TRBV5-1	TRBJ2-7	CASRGGEVPYEQYF	TGCGCCAGCAGGGGCGGGGAGGTCCCCTACGAGCAGTACTTC
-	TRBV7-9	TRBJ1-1	CASSLQGVNTEAFF	TGTGCCAGCAGCTTACAGGGCGTGAACACTGAAGCTTTCTTT
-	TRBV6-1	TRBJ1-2	CASSEYPQGSGYGYTF	TGTGCCAGCAGTGAATACCCCCAGGGGAGCGGCTATGGCTACACCTTC